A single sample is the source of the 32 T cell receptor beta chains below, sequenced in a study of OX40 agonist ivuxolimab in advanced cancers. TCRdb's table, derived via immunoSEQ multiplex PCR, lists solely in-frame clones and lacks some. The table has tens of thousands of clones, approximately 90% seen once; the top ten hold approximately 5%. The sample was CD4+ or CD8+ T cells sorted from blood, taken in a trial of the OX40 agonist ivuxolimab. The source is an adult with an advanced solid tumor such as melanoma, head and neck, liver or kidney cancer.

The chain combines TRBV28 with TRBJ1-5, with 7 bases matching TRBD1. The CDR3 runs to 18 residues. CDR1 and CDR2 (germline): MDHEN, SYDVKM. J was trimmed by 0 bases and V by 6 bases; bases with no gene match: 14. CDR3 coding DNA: TGTGCCAGCAGCCTTGACAGGGCTAGAGGGTATAGCAATCAGCCCCAGCATTTT. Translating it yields CASSLDRARGYSNQPQHF.

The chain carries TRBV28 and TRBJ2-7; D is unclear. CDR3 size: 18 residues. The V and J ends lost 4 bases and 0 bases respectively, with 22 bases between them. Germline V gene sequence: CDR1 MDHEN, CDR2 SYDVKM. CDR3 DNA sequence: TGTGCCAGCAGTTCTCCTCTGCCAGGTTTGCCCCCCTCCTACGAGCAGTACTTC. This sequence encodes CASSSPLPGLPPSYEQYF.

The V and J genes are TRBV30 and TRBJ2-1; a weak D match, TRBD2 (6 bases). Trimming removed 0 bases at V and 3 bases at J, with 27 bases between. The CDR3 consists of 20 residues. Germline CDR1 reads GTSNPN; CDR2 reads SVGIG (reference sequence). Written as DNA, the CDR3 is TGTGCCTGGAGTGTATCGGACCATTCGAGGGAGGAGCCGAACTACAATGAGCAGTTCTTC. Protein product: CAWSVSDHSREEPNYNEQFF. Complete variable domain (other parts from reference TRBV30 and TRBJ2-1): SQTIHQWPATLVQPVGSPLSLECTVEGTSNPNLYWYRQAAGRGLQLLFYSVGIGQISSEVPQNLSASRPQDRQFILSSKKLLLSDSGFYLCAWSVSDHSREEPNYNEQFFGPGTRLTVL.

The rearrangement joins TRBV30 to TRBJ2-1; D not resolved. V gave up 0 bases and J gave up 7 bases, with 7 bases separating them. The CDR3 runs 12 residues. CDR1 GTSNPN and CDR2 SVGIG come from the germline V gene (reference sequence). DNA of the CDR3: TGTGCCTGGAGTGTACAAGGGAATGAGCAGTTCTTC. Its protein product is CAWSVQGNEQFF.

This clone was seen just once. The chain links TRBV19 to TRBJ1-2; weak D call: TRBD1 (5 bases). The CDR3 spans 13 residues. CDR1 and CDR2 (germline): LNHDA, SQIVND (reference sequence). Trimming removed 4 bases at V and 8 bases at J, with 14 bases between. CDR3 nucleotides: TGTGCCAGTAGTACACAATCCAGGGAAGGCTACACCTTC. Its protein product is CASSTQSREGYTF.

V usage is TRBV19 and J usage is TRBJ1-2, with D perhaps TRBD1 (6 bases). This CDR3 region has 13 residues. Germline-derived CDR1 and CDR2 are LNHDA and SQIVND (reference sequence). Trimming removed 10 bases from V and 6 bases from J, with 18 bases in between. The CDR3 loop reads CAIQDRSFDGYTF. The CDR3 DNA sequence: TGTGCCATACAGGACAGATCTTTTGATGGCTACACCTTC.

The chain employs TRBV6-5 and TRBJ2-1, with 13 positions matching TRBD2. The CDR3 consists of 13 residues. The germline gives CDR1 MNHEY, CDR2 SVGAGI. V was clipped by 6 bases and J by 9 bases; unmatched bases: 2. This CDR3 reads CASRTSGRTEQFF. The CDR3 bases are TGTGCCAGCAGGACTAGCGGGAGGACTGAGCAGTTCTTC.

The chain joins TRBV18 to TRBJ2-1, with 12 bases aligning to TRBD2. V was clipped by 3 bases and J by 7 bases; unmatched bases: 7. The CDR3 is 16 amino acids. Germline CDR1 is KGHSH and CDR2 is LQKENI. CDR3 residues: CASSPQGLAGPNEQFF. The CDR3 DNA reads TGTGCCAGCTCACCCCAAGGACTAGCGGGACCGAATGAGCAGTTCTTC.

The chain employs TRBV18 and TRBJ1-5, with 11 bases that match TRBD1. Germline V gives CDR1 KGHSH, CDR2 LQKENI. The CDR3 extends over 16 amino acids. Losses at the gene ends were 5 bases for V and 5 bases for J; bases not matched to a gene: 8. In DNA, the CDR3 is TGTGCCAGCTCATCGCTGGGGACAGGGGGTGATCAGCCCCAGCATTTT. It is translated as CASSSLGTGGDQPQHF.

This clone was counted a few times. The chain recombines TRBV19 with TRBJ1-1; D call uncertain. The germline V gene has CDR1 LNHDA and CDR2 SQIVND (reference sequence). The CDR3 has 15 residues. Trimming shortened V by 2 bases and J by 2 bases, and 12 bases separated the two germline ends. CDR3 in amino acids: CASSISITVNTEAFF. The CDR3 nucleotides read TGTGCCAGTAGTATAAGTATCACGGTAAACACTGAAGCTTTCTTT. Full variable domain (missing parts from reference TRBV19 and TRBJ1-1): DGGITQSPKYLFRKEGQNVTLSCEQNLNHDAMYWYRQDPGQGLRLIYYSQIVNDFQKGDIAEGYSVSREKKESFPLTVTSAQKNPTAFYLCASSISITVNTEAFFGQGTRLTVV.

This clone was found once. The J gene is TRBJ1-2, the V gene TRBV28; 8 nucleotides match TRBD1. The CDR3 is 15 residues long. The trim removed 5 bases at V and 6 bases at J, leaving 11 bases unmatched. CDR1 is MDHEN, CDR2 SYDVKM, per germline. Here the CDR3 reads CASSPTRTGLHGYTF. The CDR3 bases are TGTGCCAGCAGTCCCACGCGGACAGGGCTTCATGGCTACACCTTC.

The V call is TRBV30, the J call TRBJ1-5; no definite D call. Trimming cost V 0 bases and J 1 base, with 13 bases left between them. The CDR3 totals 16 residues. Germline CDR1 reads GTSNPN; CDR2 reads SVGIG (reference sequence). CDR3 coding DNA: TGTGCCTGGAGTGTAGCCGCGGGATTAAGCAATCAGCCCCAGCATTTT. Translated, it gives CAWSVAAGLSNQPQHF.

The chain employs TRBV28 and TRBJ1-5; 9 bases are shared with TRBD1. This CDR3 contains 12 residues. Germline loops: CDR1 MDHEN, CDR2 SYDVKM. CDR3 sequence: CAAGTGSQPQHF. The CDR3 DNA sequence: TGTGCAGCCGGGACAGGGTCTCAGCCCCAGCATTTT.

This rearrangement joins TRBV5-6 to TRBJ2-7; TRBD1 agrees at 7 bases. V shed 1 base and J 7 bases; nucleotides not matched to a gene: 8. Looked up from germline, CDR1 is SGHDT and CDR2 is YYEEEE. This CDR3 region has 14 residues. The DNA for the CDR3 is TGTGCCAGCAGCTTGAATTGGGGACAGTCTGAGCAGTACTTC. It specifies CASSLNWGQSEQYF.

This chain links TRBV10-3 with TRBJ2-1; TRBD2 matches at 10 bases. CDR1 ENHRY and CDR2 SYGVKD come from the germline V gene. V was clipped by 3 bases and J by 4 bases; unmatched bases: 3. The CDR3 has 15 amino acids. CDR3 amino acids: CAISDTSGVYNEQFF. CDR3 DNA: TGTGCCATCAGTGACACTAGCGGGGTATACAATGAGCAGTTCTTC.

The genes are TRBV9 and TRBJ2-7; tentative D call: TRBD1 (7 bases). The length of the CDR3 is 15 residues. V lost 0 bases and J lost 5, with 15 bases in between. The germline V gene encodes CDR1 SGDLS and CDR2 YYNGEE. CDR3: CASSVDAGGNHEQYF. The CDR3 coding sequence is TGTGCCAGCAGCGTAGACGCAGGGGGGAACCACGAGCAGTACTTC.

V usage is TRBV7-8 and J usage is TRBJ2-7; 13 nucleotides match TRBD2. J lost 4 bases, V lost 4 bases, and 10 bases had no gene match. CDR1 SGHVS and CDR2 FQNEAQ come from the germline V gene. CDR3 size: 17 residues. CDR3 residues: CASSSLSGTSGMYEQYF. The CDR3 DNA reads TGTGCCAGCAGCTCCCTTTCCGGGACTAGCGGGATGTACGAGCAGTACTTC.

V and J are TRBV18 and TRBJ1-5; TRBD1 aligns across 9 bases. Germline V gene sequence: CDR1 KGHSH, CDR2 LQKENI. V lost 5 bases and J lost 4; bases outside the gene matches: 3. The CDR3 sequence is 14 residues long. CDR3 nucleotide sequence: TGTGCCAGCTCAGACGACAGGGGGAATCAGCCCCAGCATTTT. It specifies CASSDDRGNQPQHF.

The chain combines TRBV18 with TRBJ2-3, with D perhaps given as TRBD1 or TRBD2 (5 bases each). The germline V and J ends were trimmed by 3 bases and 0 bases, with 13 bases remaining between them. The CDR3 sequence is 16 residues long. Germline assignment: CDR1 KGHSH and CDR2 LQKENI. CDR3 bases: TGTGCCAGCTCACCCTTCGGGACCGCAAGCACAGATACGCAGTATTTT. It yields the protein CASSPFGTASTDTQYF. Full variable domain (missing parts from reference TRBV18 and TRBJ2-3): NAGVMQNPRHLVRRRGQEARLRCSPMKGHSHVYWYRQLPEEGLKFMVYLQKENIIDESGMPKERFSAEFPKEGPSILRIQQVVRGDSAAYFCASSPFGTASTDTQYFGPGTRLTVL.

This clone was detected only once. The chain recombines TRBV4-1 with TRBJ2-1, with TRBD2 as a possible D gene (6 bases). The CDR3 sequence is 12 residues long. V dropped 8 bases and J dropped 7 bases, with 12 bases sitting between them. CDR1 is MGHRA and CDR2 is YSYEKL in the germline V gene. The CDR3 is CASQRAGNEQFF. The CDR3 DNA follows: TGCGCCAGCCAGCGTGCGGGAAATGAGCAGTTCTTC.

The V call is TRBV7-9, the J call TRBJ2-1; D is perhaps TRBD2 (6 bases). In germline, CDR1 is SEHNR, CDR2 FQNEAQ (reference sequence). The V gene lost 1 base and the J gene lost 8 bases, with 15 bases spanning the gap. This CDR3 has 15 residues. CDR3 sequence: CASSLGRDFKDEQFF. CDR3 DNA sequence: TGTGCCAGCAGCTTAGGGAGGGACTTCAAGGATGAGCAGTTCTTC.

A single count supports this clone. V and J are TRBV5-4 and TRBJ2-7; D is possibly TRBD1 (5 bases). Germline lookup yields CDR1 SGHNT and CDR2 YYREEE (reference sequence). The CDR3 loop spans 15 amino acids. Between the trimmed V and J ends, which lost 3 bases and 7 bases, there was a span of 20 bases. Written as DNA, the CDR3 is TGTGCCAGCAGCTCCCCGGACAAGGCGGTGTATGAGCAGTACTTC. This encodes CASSSPDKAVYEQYF.

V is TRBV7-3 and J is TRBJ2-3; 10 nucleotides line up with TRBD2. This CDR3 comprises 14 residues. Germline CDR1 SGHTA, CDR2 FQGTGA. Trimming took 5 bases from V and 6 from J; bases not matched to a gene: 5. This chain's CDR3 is CASSPSGRGDTQYF. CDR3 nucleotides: TGTGCCAGCAGCCCTAGCGGGAGAGGGGATACGCAGTATTTT.

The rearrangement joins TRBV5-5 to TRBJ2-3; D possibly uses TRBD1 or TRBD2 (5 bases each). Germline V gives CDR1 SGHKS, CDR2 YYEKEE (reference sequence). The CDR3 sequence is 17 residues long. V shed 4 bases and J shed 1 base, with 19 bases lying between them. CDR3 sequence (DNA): TGTGCCAGCAGCCGATTGGGGGAAAGAGGTGGCACAGATACGCAGTATTTT. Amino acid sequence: CASSRLGERGGTDTQYF.

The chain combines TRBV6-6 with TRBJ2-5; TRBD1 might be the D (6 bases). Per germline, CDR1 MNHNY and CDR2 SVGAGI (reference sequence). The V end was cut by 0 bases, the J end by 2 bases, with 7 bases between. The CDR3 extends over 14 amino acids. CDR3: CASSYSTGQETQYF. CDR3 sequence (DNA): TGTGCCAGCAGTTACTCGACAGGTCAAGAGACCCAGTACTTC.

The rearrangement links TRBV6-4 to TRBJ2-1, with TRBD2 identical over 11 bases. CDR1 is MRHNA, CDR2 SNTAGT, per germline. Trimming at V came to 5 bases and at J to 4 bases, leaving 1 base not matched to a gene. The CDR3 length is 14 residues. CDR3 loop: CASSRTSGYNEQFF. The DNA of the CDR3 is TGTGCCAGCAGTAGGACTAGCGGGTACAATGAGCAGTTCTTC.

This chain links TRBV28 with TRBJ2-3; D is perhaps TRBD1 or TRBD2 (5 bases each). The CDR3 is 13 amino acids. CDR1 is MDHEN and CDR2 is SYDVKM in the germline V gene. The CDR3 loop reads CAGGPPGTDTQYF. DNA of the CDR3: TGTGCTGGGGGACCACCGGGCACAGATACGCAGTATTTT.

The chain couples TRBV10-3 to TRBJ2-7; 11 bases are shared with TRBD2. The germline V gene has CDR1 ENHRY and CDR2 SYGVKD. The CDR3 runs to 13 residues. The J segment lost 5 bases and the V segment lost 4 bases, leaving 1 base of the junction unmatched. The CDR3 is CAISGLAGNEQYF. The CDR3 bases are TGTGCCATCAGTGGACTAGCGGGAAACGAGCAGTACTTC.

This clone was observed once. The CDR3 DNA sequence: TGCGCCAGCAGCCGCGGACAGGGTTCAGAGTCACCCCTCCACTTT. Translating it yields CASSRGQGSESPLHF. The chain uses TRBV4-1 and TRBJ1-6; 8 bases fit TRBD1. V gave up 4 bases and J gave up 10 bases; unmatched junction bases: 9. In germline, CDR1 is MGHRA, CDR2 YSYEKL. The CDR3 is 15 residues long.

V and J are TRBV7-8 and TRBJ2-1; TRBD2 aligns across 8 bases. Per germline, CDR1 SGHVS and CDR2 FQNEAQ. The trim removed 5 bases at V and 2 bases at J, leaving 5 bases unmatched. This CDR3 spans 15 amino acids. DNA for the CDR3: TGTGCCAGCAGCCCGCTAGCGGGTGCCTACAATGAGCAGTTCTTC. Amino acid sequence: CASSPLAGAYNEQFF.

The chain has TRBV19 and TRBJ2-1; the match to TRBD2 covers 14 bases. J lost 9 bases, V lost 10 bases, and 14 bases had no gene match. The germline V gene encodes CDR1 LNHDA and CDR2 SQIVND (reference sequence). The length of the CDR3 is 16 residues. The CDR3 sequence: CATRPTTSGRAFEQFF. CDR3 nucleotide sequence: TGTGCCACCCGACCAACGACTAGCGGGAGGGCCTTTGAGCAGTTCTTC.

CDR3 in DNA: TGTGCCAGCACCAGGGGAGGGGGAGAGACCCAGTACTTC. It codes for CASTRGGGETQYF. The rearrangement joins TRBV2 to TRBJ2-5; possible D gene TRBD2, 7 bases. This CDR3 is 13 amino acids long. With 7 bases removed from V and 4 bases from J, the gap between germline ends came to 13 bases. Germline CDR1 is SNHLY and CDR2 is FYNNEI.